This TCR beta chain was sequenced for a study of CD8 T cells in Susac syndrome. In germline, CDR1 is LGHDT, CDR2 YNNKEL (reference sequence). This CDR3 has 15 residues. With V trimmed by 4 bases and J by 4 bases, 6 bases remained unmatched. RNA was extracted with the RNeasy kit, and a quantity of roughly 0.45 to 1 ug was reverse transcribed using random hexamers. One entry per CDR3 protein, called by TCRdb with MiXCR from the immunoSEQ multiplex PCR reads. The sample lists approximately 130,000 distinct CDR3 sequences; more than 75% were seen once. Sequencing was performed on CD8+ T cells from PBMCs. The sequence came from a human donor with multiple sclerosis. The V call is TRBV3-1, the J call TRBJ2-3, with TRBD1 matching 9 bases. CDR3 DNA sequence: TGTGCCAGCAGCCTACAGGGGGCAGGTTCAGATACGCAGTATTTT. This translates into CASSLQGAGSDTQYF.